This record concerns one T cell receptor (beta chain) sequence. This sample is part of a study of shared clonotypes between healthy human individuals. This CDR3 has 13 amino acids. The germline V and J ends were trimmed by 5 bases and 7 bases, with 13 bases remaining between them. CDR1 and CDR2 (germline): SGDLS, YYNGEE. Naive CD8 cells comprised CD45RO-negative, CCR7-positively selected cells, excluding terminally differentiated effector memory CD45RA+ cells. In the authors' workflow: For the immunoSEQ data, sequences were junction-only without quality scores, so filtering differed. Measured with immunoSEQ multiplex PCR; TCRdb has only the in-frame clones, and not every one. V, J and clone size are those of that table, while D and trimming were read from the DNA. The data hold roughly 2.1 million clones, with roughly 91% observed a single time.

This TCR derives from a young man in good health. Some clones in this sample may be carry-over from other donors' samples. The sequenced sample consisted of naive CD8+ T cells from PBMCs. V usage is TRBV9 and J usage is TRBJ1-5; TRBD1 might be the D (5 bases). This CDR3 reads CASRGQGVQPQHF. In DNA, the CDR3 is TGTGCCAGCAGGGGGCAGGGCGTACAGCCCCAGCATTTT.